The rows below give T cell receptor beta chains drawn from one sample of a study of cytomegalovirus exposure and HLA in healthy donors. TCRdb's table, derived via immunoSEQ multiplex PCR, lists solely in-frame clones and lacks some. The table includes around 100,000 clones, roughly 69% detected once. Sequencing was done on a sample of PBMCs. Every receptor here comes from a man aged 25-45 years in good health and CMV-seropositive. CDR3s include the opening cysteine and the closing phenylalanine or tryptophan. Each record gives: J gene, V gene, clone size, D gene, CDR3 protein, CDR3 DNA. The D gene is left open where the match is weak. Size is omitted from some rows. Given values are once, few, many or a class for expanded clones.

>TRBJ2-7|TRBV13|.|.
CASSTQGYEQYF
TGTGCCAGCAGCACACAGGGCTACGAGCAGTACTTC
>TRBJ2-7|TRBV5-1|.|TRBD1
CASSLTTGTGYYEQYF
TGCGCCAGCAGCCTTACTACCGGGACAGGATACTACGAGCAGTACTTC
>TRBJ1-2|TRBV9|few|.
CASSAGTTLGGYTF
TGTGCCAGCAGCGCCGGGACAACACTGGGGGGCTACACCTTC
>TRBJ2-5|TRBV5-1|once|TRBD2
CASSPGTNDLAGRGAQYF
TGCGCCAGCAGCCCTGGGACAAATGACTTGGCGGGGCGGGGGGCCCAGTACTTC
>TRBJ2-7|TRBV4-1|.|.
CASSQDVVAPTYEQYF
TGCGCCAGCAGCCAAGATGTGGTAGCGCCAACCTACGAGCAGTACTTC
>TRBJ1-2|TRBV11-2|.|TRBD1
CASSPGQGAGYTF
TGTGCCAGCAGCCCGGGACAGGGGGCTGGCTACACCTTC
>TRBJ2-5|TRBV2|few|.
CASSGLGGDETQYF
TGTGCCAGCAGTGGTTTAGGGGGGGATGAGACCCAGTACTTC
>TRBJ2-5|TRBV2|once|.
CASGGDAETQYF
TGTGCCAGCGGAGGGGACGCAGAGACCCAGTACTTC
>TRBJ2-1|TRBV11-3|.|TRBD2
CASSDFVQAGVGNEQFF
TGTGCCAGCAGCGACTTCGTCCAAGCGGGGGTGGGAAATGAGCAGTTCTTC
>TRBJ2-3|TRBV7-6|.|.
CASSLVQGADTQYF
TGTGCCAGCAGCTTAGTACAGGGAGCTGATACGCAGTATTTT
>TRBJ1-1|TRBV5-6|.|TRBD1
CASSLGRGLSEAFF
TGTGCCAGCAGCTTGGGCAGGGGGCTATCTGAAGCTTTCTTT
>TRBJ2-1|TRBV9|.|TRBD2
CASSVATTSGGANEQFF
TGTGCCAGCAGCGTAGCTACGACTAGCGGGGGGGCCAATGAGCAGTTCTTC
>TRBJ1-1|TRBV5-8|.|TRBD1
CASSLGQGAYTEAFF
TGTGCCAGCAGCTTGGGACAGGGGGCCTACACTGAAGCTTTCTTT
>TRBJ2-2|TRBV7-9|.|.
CASSLARGLGELFF
TGTGCCAGCAGCTTAGCGCGGGGTCTCGGGGAGCTGTTTTTT
>TRBJ2-7|TRBV9|.|.
CASSLDSDYEQYF
TGTGCCAGCAGCCTCGACTCAGACTACGAGCAGTACTTC
>TRBJ2-5|TRBV5-4|once|TRBD2
CASSGVAGGQETQYF
TGTGCCAGCAGTGGAGTGGCGGGGGGACAAGAGACCCAGTACTTC
>TRBJ1-2|TRBV19|.|.
CASTQPGHRSPYGYTF
TGTGCCAGTACTCAACCGGGACACCGCAGCCCCTATGGCTACACCTTC
>TRBJ2-6|TRBV15|few|.
CATSEFRGSGANVLTF
TGTGCCACCAGCGAATTCAGGGGCTCTGGGGCCAACGTCCTGACTTTC
>TRBJ2-3|TRBV21-1|.|.
CASRGTSGVSTDTQYF
TGTGCCAGCCGGGGGACTAGCGGCGTTAGCACAGATACGCAGTATTTT
>TRBJ2-1|TRBV19|.|TRBD2
CASSEREPVENEQFF
TGTGCCAGTAGCGAGCGGGAACCGGTAGAAAATGAGCAGTTCTTC
>TRBJ2-2|TRBV6-5|.|.
CASSPRDSYTGELFF
TGTGCCAGCAGTCCCCGAGACAGCTACACCGGGGAGCTGTTTTTT
>TRBJ2-3|TRBV6-5|few|.
CASSYLDTSTDTQYF
TGTGCCAGCAGTTACTTGGACACTTCCACAGATACGCAGTATTTT
>TRBJ2-1|TRBV6-1|once|.
CASSEHRNNEQFF
TGTGCCAGCAGTGAACACAGAAACAATGAGCAGTTCTTC
>TRBJ2-7|TRBV13|.|TRBD2
CASRQGGGGLEQYF
TGTGCCAGCAGACAGGGCGGGGGGGGCTTAGAGCAGTACTTC
>TRBJ1-5|TRBV30|.|.
CAWSPGPGMVNQPQHF
TGTGCCTGGAGCCCCGGGCCCGGGATGGTAAATCAGCCCCAGCATTTT
>TRBJ2-4|TRBV6-1|.|.
CASSEARRLAKNIQYF
TGTGCCAGCAGTGAAGCGCGGAGGTTAGCCAAAAACATTCAGTACTTC
>TRBJ2-7|TRBV4-1|.|TRBD1
CASSQDRGLSEEQYF
TGCGCCAGCAGCCAGGACAGGGGGCTATCGGAAGAGCAGTACTTC
>TRBJ2-5|TRBV7-9|.|TRBD2
CASSFIAGGQETQYF
TGTGCCAGCAGCTTCATAGCGGGGGGACAAGAGACCCAGTACTTC
>TRBJ1-5|TRBV6-1|.|.
CASSESRGNQPQHF
TGTGCCAGCAGTGAGTCTCGGGGCAATCAGCCCCAGCATTTT
>TRBJ2-7|TRBV2|.|.
CASTSIFSSYEQYF
TGTGCCAGCACTAGCATCTTTAGCTCCTACGAGCAGTACTTC
>TRBJ2-7|TRBV7-3|few|TRBD1
CASSFGQGYEQYF
TGTGCCAGCAGCTTTGGACAGGGCTACGAGCAGTACTTC
>TRBJ1-1|TRBV19|once|.
CASSRKVTMNTEAFF
TGTGCCAGTAGTCGAAAGGTTACTATGAACACTGAAGCTTTCTTT
>TRBJ2-6|TRBV4-1|once|.
CASSQLQGSGANVLTF
TGCGCCAGCAGCCAACTACAGGGCTCTGGGGCCAACGTCCTGACTTTC
>TRBJ2-7|TRBV10-2|.|.
CASRDYEQYF
TGCGCCAGCCGGGACTACGAGCAGTACTTC
>TRBJ2-5|TRBV6-6|.|TRBD1
CASSSGTGTGEQYF
TGTGCCAGCAGTTCTGGGACAGGGACGGGGGAGCAGTACTTC